One and the same sample provided the 18 T cell receptor beta chains below, sequenced in a study of cytomegalovirus exposure and HLA in healthy donors. Use of 60 Vbeta and 13 Jbeta primers characterized the PCR. Libraries were prepared by immunoSEQ multiplex PCR; TCRdb keeps only in-frame clonotypes and omits some of them. This table has more than 100,000 clones, roughly three fifths appearing once. The sequenced sample was PBMCs. The origin of the receptors is a man in his forties in good health and CMV-seropositive.

The J gene is TRBJ2-7, the V gene TRBV5-1; 7 nucleotides agree with TRBD1. CDR3 length: 15 amino acids. Germline loops: CDR1 SGHRS, CDR2 YFSETQ. J gave up 3 bases and V 5 bases, and 11 bases lay outside the gene matches. The DNA of the CDR3 is TGCGCCAGCAGTCGGTTACAGGGGCAGGGCTACGAGCAGTACTTC. Amino acids: CASSRLQGQGYEQYF.

The chain joins TRBV14 to TRBJ2-7; 12 positions match TRBD2. Germline lookup yields CDR1 SGHDN and CDR2 FVKESK. V was clipped by 4 bases and J by 2 bases; unmatched bases: 3. The length of the CDR3 is 15 residues. CDR3 region: CASSPGLAGPYEQYF. Here the CDR3 DNA reads TGTGCCAGCAGCCCGGGACTAGCGGGCCCCTACGAGCAGTACTTC.

The chain has TRBV1 and TRBJ1-4. TRBV1 corresponds to a pseudogene. The CDR3 has 15 amino acids. The CDR3, as DNA: TGCACCAGCAGCCAAGAGGGAGGGGTAGGGGAAAAACTGTTTTTT. This sequence encodes CTSSQEGGVGEKLFF.

The genes are TRBV12-2 and TRBJ1-1; the D call in the table, TRBD1, was not verified against the DNA. TRBV12-2 is assigned pseudogene status. The CDR3 runs to 14 residues. The CDR3 loop is CASRAYRGNTEAFF. As DNA, the CDR3 is TGTGCAAGTCGCGCATACAGGGGGAACACTGAAGCTTTCTTT.

There are a few counts of this clone. The CDR3 sequence is CASRQQGTNEKLFF. The CDR3 coding sequence is TGTGCCAGCAGGCAACAGGGGACTAATGAAAAACTGTTTTTT. The chain uses TRBV6-5 and TRBJ1-4; the match to TRBD1 covers 7 bases. J was trimmed by 2 bases and V by 6 bases; bases with no gene match: 3. There are 14 residues in the CDR3. Germline CDR1 reads MNHEY; CDR2 reads SVGAGI.

With respect to this clone: The germline gene is not matched at one end of the junction; a read error may be the cause. This chain uses TRBV7-9 with TRBJ1-1; weak D call: TRBD1 (6 bases). There are 14 residues in the CDR3. CDR1 SEHNR and CDR2 FQNEAQ come from the germline V gene (reference sequence). The CDR3 protein is CASSFTGWGSEAFF. The CDR3 DNA reads TGCGCCAGCAGCTTTACAGGGTGGGGCTCTGAAGCTTTCTTT.

This clone appeared a few times. J is TRBJ1-2 and V is TRBV5-6, with 7 bases identical to TRBD1. The junction had 8 bases not matched to a gene; V was cut back by 2 bases and J by 7 bases. CDR3 length: 14 amino acids. Germline CDR1 and CDR2: SGHDT and YYEEEE. For the CDR3, the DNA is TGTGCCAGCAGCTTTCCAACAGGGGTCCCTGGCTACACCTTC. This gives the protein CASSFPTGVPGYTF.

V is TRBV19 and J is TRBJ2-7; D unclear. Trimming pared 0 bases from V and 5 bases from J, leaving 11 bases between. The CDR3 length is 14 residues. Germline V gene sequence: CDR1 LNHDA, CDR2 SQIVND (reference sequence). The chain's CDR3 is CASSIELSSHEQYF. Here the CDR3 DNA reads TGTGCCAGTAGTATAGAACTAAGCAGCCACGAGCAGTACTTC.

The chain combines TRBV5-4 with TRBJ2-2, with 8 bases matching TRBD1. CDR3 length: 16 amino acids. Trimming removed 3 bases from V and 1 base from J; junction bases left unmatched: 5. Germline V gene data show CDR1 as SGHNT and CDR2 as YYREEE (reference sequence). This CDR3 is CASSWAGGLNTGELFF. The CDR3 region has the DNA TGTGCCAGCAGCTGGGCAGGGGGCCTGAACACCGGGGAGCTGTTTTTT.

The genes are TRBV25-1 and TRBJ1-1; 8 positions match TRBD1. This CDR3 comprises 16 residues. CDR1 and CDR2 (germline): MGHDK, SYGVNS. With V trimmed by 4 bases and J by 4 bases, 11 bases remained unmatched. The CDR3 nucleotides read TGTGCCAGCAGTGCGAGGGGGCAGGGGGCGTTCACTGAAGCTTTCTTT. Amino acids: CASSARGQGAFTEAFF.

A few counts support this clone. V and J are TRBV28 and TRBJ2-7; TRBD1 might be the D (5 bases). V was pared by 5 bases and J by 4 bases, with 21 bases between. CDR1 and CDR2 from the germline V gene are MDHEN and SYDVKM. The CDR3 is made up of 16 amino acids. The CDR3 here is CASSNPTARVGYEQYF. The DNA of the CDR3 is TGTGCCAGCAGTAACCCTACGGCCAGGGTGGGTTACGAGCAGTACTTC.

The V call is TRBV6-1, the J call TRBJ1-2, with 7 bases that match TRBD1. V was pared by 9 bases and J by 1 base, with 8 bases of the junction left unmatched. There are 14 residues in the CDR3. Germline CDR1 reads MNHNS; CDR2 reads SASEGT. The CDR3 reads CASTRDRNNYGYTF. CDR3 DNA sequence: TGTGCCAGTACACGGGACAGAAATAACTATGGCTACACCTTC.

The V gene is TRBV11-2, the J gene TRBJ2-7, with 7 bases matching TRBD2. CDR3 length: 14 residues. Germline lookup yields CDR1 SGHAT and CDR2 FQNNGV. Losses at the gene ends were 6 bases for V and 0 bases for J; bases not matched to a gene: 5. The CDR3 here is CASRSLAASYEQYF. CDR3 nucleotides: TGTGCCAGCAGGTCCCTAGCGGCCTCCTACGAGCAGTACTTC. The complete variable domain, with remaining parts taken from reference TRBV11-2 and TRBJ2-7, reads EAGVAQSPRYKIIEKRQSVAFWCNPISGHATLYWYQQILGQGPKLLIQFQNNGVVDDSQLPKDRFSAERLKGVDSTLKIQPAKLEDSAVYLCASRSLAASYEQYFGPGTRLTVT.

The chain carries TRBV27 and TRBJ1-6; tentative D call: TRBD1 (5 bases). There are 14 residues in the CDR3. CDR1 is MNHEY, CDR2 SMNVEV, per germline (reference sequence). Trimming shortened V by 7 bases and J by 3 bases, and 10 bases separated the two germline ends. The CDR3, as DNA: TGTGCCAGCAAATCGACAGACTATAATTCACCCCTCCACTTT. Residues: CASKSTDYNSPLHF.

The rearrangement joins TRBV15 to TRBJ1-1, with 7 bases aligning to TRBD1. The germline CDR1 and CDR2 sequences are LNHNV and YYDKDF (reference sequence). The V gene end was trimmed by 3 bases and the J gene end by 0 bases; junction bases not matched to a gene: 1. This CDR3 spans 14 amino acids. Written as DNA, the CDR3 is TGTGCCACCAGCAGCAGGGGGGTGAACACTGAAGCTTTCTTT. It translates to CATSSRGVNTEAFF.

This chain links TRBV19 with TRBJ2-1; 9 bases line up with TRBD2. The CDR3 is 15 residues long. With V trimmed by 2 bases and J by 8 bases, 7 bases remained unmatched. Germline values: CDR1 LNHDA, CDR2 SQIVND (reference sequence). The CDR3 loop reads CASSIILAGRDEQFF. CDR3 DNA sequence: TGTGCCAGTAGTATAATCCTAGCGGGGAGGGATGAGCAGTTCTTC.

J is TRBJ2-7 and V is TRBV5-1; 7 bases are shared with TRBD1. The germline gives CDR1 SGHRS, CDR2 YFSETQ. The CDR3 is made up of 15 amino acids. V trimming: 0 bases; J trimming: 0 bases; junction bases outside the gene matches: 3. The CDR3 sequence: CASSLGGTASYEQYF. The CDR3 nucleotides are TGCGCCAGCAGCTTGGGGGGGACAGCCTCCTACGAGCAGTACTTC.

This clone was picked up a small number of times. This chain uses TRBV25-1 with TRBJ2-7; no clear D. CDR3 size: 13 residues. V was clipped by 5 bases and J by 0 bases, with 8 bases between them. CDR1 and CDR2 from the germline V gene are MGHDK and SYGVNS. CDR3 protein: CASSIPNSYEQYF. In nucleotides, the CDR3 is TGTGCCAGCAGTATCCCCAACTCCTACGAGCAGTACTTC.